These 28 T cell receptor beta chains were sequenced from one sample in a study of T cells in Graves' hyperthyroidism and ophthalmopathy. RNA transcripts were the template for amplifying TCR beta CDR3 regions. Using the HTBI primer set, a first-round RT-PCR was run on the TCR CDR3. Using its own MiXCR run on the multiplex PCR reads, TCRdb lists one record per CDR3 protein. This sample yields 480,000 or so distinct CDR3 sequences, of which approximately 49% are seen a single time; roughly 45% belongs to the top ten. What was sequenced was peripheral blood or thyroid tissue (not recorded which). The receptors were sampled from an adult woman with Graves' disease, either hyperthyroidism or ophthalmopathy (not recorded which).

As regards this clonotype: This may come from a read error, since a much larger clone is one base off. The rearrangement links TRBV29-1 to TRBJ2-3, with D possibly being TRBD2 (5 bases). The germline gives CDR1 SQVTM, CDR2 ANQGSEA. This CDR3 is built from 15 residues. The CDR3 sequence: CNVVGGTRSTDTQYF. In nucleotides, the CDR3 is TGCAACGTTGTCGGAGGCACGCGAAGCACAGATACGCAGTATTTT.

This clonotype occurred many times. CDR3 residues: CASSAPAESGANVLTF. The DNA of the CDR3 is TGCGCCAGCAGCGCTCCGGCGGAATCCGGGGCCAACGTCCTGACTTTC. The rearrangement links TRBV4-1 to TRBJ2-6; D is uncertain. The CDR3 spans 16 residues. CDR1 is MGHRA and CDR2 is YSYEKL in the germline V gene. Trimming shortened V by 5 bases and J by 4 bases, and 15 bases separated the two germline ends.

This clonotype has just one count. The J gene is TRBJ1-2, the V gene TRBV11-2, with no clear D. Germline CDR1 and CDR2: SGHAT and FQNNGV. There are 16 residues in the CDR3. The germline V and J ends were trimmed by 4 bases and 2 bases, with 17 bases remaining between them. The CDR3 nucleotides read TGTGCCAGCAGCTCGAATCGTCGGGCAGCCAACTATGGCTACACCTTC. Protein: CASSSNRRAANYGYTF.

The chain links TRBV5-4 to TRBJ2-2, with 8 bases identical to TRBD2. The CDR3 consists of 15 residues. Trimming cost V 4 bases and J 1 base; bases outside gene matches: 3. The germline V gene has CDR1 SGHNT and CDR2 YYREEE (reference sequence). Here the CDR3 DNA reads TGTGCCAGCAGCAGGGGACTAGAGAACACCGGGGAGCTGTTTTTT. Protein product: CASSRGLENTGELFF.

V usage is TRBV29-1 and J usage is TRBJ2-7, with a tentative D call TRBD1 (5 bases). This CDR3 region has 14 residues. V was pared by 2 bases and J by 3 bases, with 14 bases between. CDR1 and CDR2 from the germline V gene are SQVTM and ANQGSEA. CDR3 residues: CSVEWVGQGYEQYF. For the CDR3, the DNA is TGCAGCGTTGAATGGGTAGGGCAGGGCTACGAGCAGTACTTC.

This chain joins TRBV10-3 and TRBJ1-6; the D is unclear. Germline CDR1 ENHRY, CDR2 SYGVKD. This CDR3 is built from 12 residues. V dropped 3 bases and J dropped 8 bases, with 5 bases sitting between them. The CDR3 DNA sequence: TGTGCCATCAGTGAACGTGATTCACCCCTCCACTTT. Protein: CAISERDSPLHF.

This clonotype was observed a few times. This sequence joins TRBV7-9 and TRBJ1-1; D might be TRBD1 (6 bases). Trimming removed 5 bases from V and 1 base from J, with 11 bases in between. The CDR3 covers 14 residues. Germline-derived CDR1 and CDR2 are SEHNR and FQNEAQ (reference sequence). CDR3 DNA: TGTGCCAGCAGCGGAGAACAGGGGAACACTGAAGCTTTCTTT. Protein product: CASSGEQGNTEAFF.

J is TRBJ1-4 and V is TRBV28, with D possibly matching TRBD1 (6 bases). Germline V lookup: CDR1 MDHEN, CDR2 SYDVKM. Trimming took 6 bases from V and 8 from J, leaving 13 bases between them. The CDR3 is made up of 13 amino acids. The CDR3 DNA sequence: TGTGCCAGCAGACGACAGGTGGGCGAAAAACTGTTTTTT. It yields the protein CASRRQVGEKLFF.

Ten or more counts support this clonotype. V is TRBV6-1 and J is TRBJ1-5; maybe TRBD1 (6 bases). CDR1 is MNHNS and CDR2 is SASEGT in the germline V gene. Trimming took off 3 bases at V and 7 bases at J, with 19 bases between the two ends. The CDR3 is 16 residues long. Here the CDR3 DNA reads TGTGCCAGCAGTGACCCGTCCCGCGGGGGCGGGCAGCCCCAGCATTTT. Translating gives CASSDPSRGGGQPQHF.

The chain combines TRBV19 with TRBJ2-7; 9 nucleotides line up with TRBD1. J lost 3 bases, V lost 3 bases, and 9 bases had no gene match. Germline V gives CDR1 LNHDA, CDR2 SQIVND (reference sequence). This CDR3 contains 16 residues. The CDR3 DNA follows: TGTGCCAGTAGTATCGTCGGAAGGACAGGGGACTACGAGCAGTACTTC. It codes for CASSIVGRTGDYEQYF. The full variable domain, rest sourced from reference TRBV19 and TRBJ2-7, is DGGITQSPKYLFRKEGQNVTLSCEQNLNHDAMYWYRQDPGQGLRLIYYSQIVNDFQKGDIAEGYSVSREKKESFPLTVTSAQKNPTAFYLCASSIVGRTGDYEQYFGPGTRLTVT.

This clonotype has a count of ten or more. J is TRBJ1-2 and V is TRBV7-9; 7 nucleotides line up with TRBD1. The V gene end was trimmed by 0 bases and the J gene end by 8 bases; junction bases not matched to a gene: 3. This CDR3 spans 13 amino acids. Germline CDR1 reads SEHNR; CDR2 reads FQNEAQ (reference sequence). In DNA form, the CDR3 reads TGTGCCAGCAGCTTAGCACAGGGGAGCGGCTACACCTTC. It translates to CASSLAQGSGYTF.

On this clonotype itself: This CDR3 fails to terminate in the conserved phenylalanine or tryptophan, so it likely reflects a read error. The limits of the CDR3 on the DNA are not certain, so only TCRdb's listed CDR3 is given. The gene calls are TRBV11-1 and TRBJ2-6; no DNA check was done on the table's D call, TRBD1. Germline CDR1 is SGHAT and CDR2 is FQDESV (reference sequence). The CDR3 sequence runs 10 residues, both termini included. The CDR3 spells CASSQPQGAV.

The genes are TRBV7-9 and TRBJ1-6; the D gene is possibly TRBD1 (6 bases). Trimming pared 4 bases from V and 8 bases from J, leaving 15 bases between. The CDR3 runs 15 residues. The V gene's germline CDR1 is SEHNR and CDR2 FQNEAQ (reference sequence). CDR3 in amino acids: CASSSTGLGYSPLHF. The DNA for the CDR3 is TGTGCCAGCAGCTCCACAGGGTTGGGGTATTCACCCCTCCACTTT.

V gene TRBV5-5 combines with J gene TRBJ2-7, with D hard to call. Per germline, CDR1 SGHKS and CDR2 YYEKEE (reference sequence). The CDR3 length is 14 residues. Trimming pared 0 bases from V and 4 bases from J, leaving 11 bases between. CDR3 residues: CASSLVGNRYEQYF. The CDR3 DNA is TGTGCCAGCAGCTTGGTGGGCAATAGGTACGAGCAGTACTTC.

The rearrangement uses TRBV6-2 or TRBV6-3 and TRBJ1-1; D unresolved. The CDR3 totals 14 residues. Per the germline V gene, CDR1 is MNHEY and CDR2 is SVGEGT. The V gene lost 1 base and the J gene lost 2 bases, with 8 bases spanning the gap. The CDR3: CASSYLGFNTEAFF. Here the CDR3 DNA reads TGTGCCAGCAGTTACTTAGGGTTTAACACTGAAGCTTTCTTT.

This clonotype has only a few counts. The chain recombines TRBV20-1 with TRBJ2-7, with D tentatively TRBD2 (6 bases). Germline V gives CDR1 DFQATT, CDR2 SNEGSKA (reference sequence). There are 16 residues in the CDR3. The ends were cut back, 4 bases at V and 0 bases at J, with 19 bases in the middle. CDR3 coding DNA: TGCAGTGCTAAAGTTCGGGGGAGGACCCTCTCCTACGAGCAGTACTTC. Protein product: CSAKVRGRTLSYEQYF.

The chain couples TRBV4-3 to TRBJ1-5; no clear D gene. V was pared by 0 bases and J by 3 bases, with 9 bases between. Germline V CDR1 and CDR2: LGHNA, YSLEER. CDR3 length equals 15 residues. The CDR3 here is CASSQDVHLNQPQHF. The DNA of the CDR3 is TGCGCCAGCAGCCAAGATGTTCACCTCAATCAGCCCCAGCATTTT.

The chain links TRBV7-9 to TRBJ1-3, with D unclear. Germline V gene lookup returns CDR1 SEHNR and CDR2 FQNEAQ (reference sequence). Trimming stripped 1 base from V and 0 bases from J, with 10 bases between. This CDR3 has 16 amino acids. The CDR3, as DNA: TGTGCCAGCAGCTTAGATCTGGGAAACTCTGGAAACACCATATATTTT. It encodes CASSLDLGNSGNTIYF.

In this sample, this clonotype turned up a few times. The V and J genes are TRBV7-8 and TRBJ2-7; the D gene is possibly TRBD1 (5 bases). Germline CDR1 is SGHVS and CDR2 is FQNEAQ. V lost 3 bases and J lost 5, with 14 bases in between. The CDR3 length is 14 residues. The CDR3 DNA reads TGTGCCAGCAGCTTGGTATCAGGGTCCCACGAGCAGTACTTC. Encoded protein: CASSLVSGSHEQYF.

The chain has TRBV20-1 and TRBJ2-5; no clear D gene. CDR1 is DFQATT and CDR2 is SNEGSKA in the germline V gene (reference sequence). CDR3 length equals 14 residues. Trimming left V 0 bases short and J 7 bases short, with 15 bases between. CDR3 in DNA: TGCAGTGCTAGAGACGGTCGACCGCCGGGGACCCAGTACTTC. Protein sequence: CSARDGRPPGTQYF.

The chain couples TRBV29-1 to TRBJ2-7; TRBD1 matches at 7 bases. The CDR3 covers 13 residues. Germline trimming cut 7 bases from V and 3 bases from J; bases unmatched to any gene: 9. Germline CDR1 reads SQVTM; CDR2 reads ANQGSEA. Here the CDR3 reads CSAEFDRDYEQYF. The CDR3 nucleotides read TGCAGCGCCGAATTTGACAGGGACTACGAGCAGTACTTC.

This clonotype showed up many times. The chain recombines TRBV14 with TRBJ2-7; TRBD1 aligns across 9 bases. Looked up from germline, CDR1 is SGHDN and CDR2 is FVKESK. V gave up 2 bases and J gave up 7 bases; unmatched junction bases: 6. The CDR3 runs 14 residues. The CDR3 protein is CASSQPGTGMEQYF. CDR3 coding DNA: TGTGCCAGCAGCCAACCCGGGACAGGGATGGAGCAGTACTTC.

J is TRBJ2-7 and V is TRBV20-1, with 7 positions matching TRBD1. CDR1 is DFQATT, CDR2 SNEGSKA, per germline (reference sequence). The V gene end was trimmed by 3 bases and the J gene end by 3 bases; junction bases not matched to a gene: 8. The CDR3 consists of 14 residues. For the CDR3, the DNA is TGCAGTGCTAGGGATCAGGGGGTTATCTACGAGCAGTACTTC. It is translated as CSARDQGVIYEQYF.

The chain carries TRBV7-9 and TRBJ1-2; D possibly corresponds to TRBD1 (6 bases). In germline, CDR1 is SEHNR, CDR2 FQNEAQ (reference sequence). V shed 1 base and J shed 4 bases, with 13 bases lying between them. The CDR3 is 15 residues long. The CDR3 DNA follows: TGTGCCAGCAGCTTAGATGGACAGAGATCCTATGGCTACACCTTC. Its translation is CASSLDGQRSYGYTF.

V usage is TRBV5-1 and J usage is TRBJ2-2; D possibly corresponds to TRBD1 (6 bases). This CDR3 has 15 amino acids. Deletions cut 4 bases from V and 6 bases from J, with 16 bases between. CDR1 and CDR2 (germline): SGHRS, YFSETQ. The CDR3 DNA is TGCGCCAGCAGCCTCCGACAGGAGTCGGCCGGGGAGCTGTTTTTT. Translating it yields CASSLRQESAGELFF.

In this sample, this clonotype turned up many times. CDR3 DNA: TGCAGCGTTAGGTCAGCAACGAACACCGGGGAGCTGTTTTTT. Its translation: CSVRSATNTGELFF. The chain has TRBV29-1 and TRBJ2-2; D is unresolved. The germline CDR1 and CDR2 sequences are SQVTM and ANQGSEA. V lost 5 bases and J 0 bases, leaving 10 bases between the germline ends. This CDR3 is 14 amino acids long.

The V gene is TRBV6-5, the J gene TRBJ2-2; the D is unclear. Germline CDR1 MNHEY, CDR2 SVGAGI. The V end was cut by 8 bases, the J end by 6 bases, with 19 bases between. The CDR3 totals 15 residues. CDR3 sequence (DNA): TGTGCCAGCGATCTAGTGGGCGTCCCTCCCGGGGAGCTGTTTTTT. Encoded protein: CASDLVGVPPGELFF.

The chain has TRBV10-3 and TRBJ1-5; 7 bases map to TRBD1. V was pared by 5 bases and J by 5 bases, with 3 bases of the junction left unmatched. Germline V gives CDR1 ENHRY, CDR2 SYGVKD. The CDR3 covers 13 residues. In DNA form, the CDR3 reads TGTGCCATCAGTAGGGACAGTGATCAGCCCCAGCATTTT. Translating it yields CAISRDSDQPQHF.